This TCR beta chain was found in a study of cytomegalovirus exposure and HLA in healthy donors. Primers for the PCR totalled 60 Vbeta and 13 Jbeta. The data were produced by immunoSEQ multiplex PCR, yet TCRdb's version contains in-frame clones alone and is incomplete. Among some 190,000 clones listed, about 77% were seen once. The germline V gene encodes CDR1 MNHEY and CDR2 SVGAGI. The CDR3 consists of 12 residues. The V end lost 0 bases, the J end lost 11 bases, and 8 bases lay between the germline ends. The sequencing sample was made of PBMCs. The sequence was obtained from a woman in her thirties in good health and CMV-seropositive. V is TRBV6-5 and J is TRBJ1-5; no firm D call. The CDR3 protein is CASSYSSGAQHF. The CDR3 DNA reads TGTGCCAGCAGTTACTCGAGCGGGGCCCAGCATTTT.